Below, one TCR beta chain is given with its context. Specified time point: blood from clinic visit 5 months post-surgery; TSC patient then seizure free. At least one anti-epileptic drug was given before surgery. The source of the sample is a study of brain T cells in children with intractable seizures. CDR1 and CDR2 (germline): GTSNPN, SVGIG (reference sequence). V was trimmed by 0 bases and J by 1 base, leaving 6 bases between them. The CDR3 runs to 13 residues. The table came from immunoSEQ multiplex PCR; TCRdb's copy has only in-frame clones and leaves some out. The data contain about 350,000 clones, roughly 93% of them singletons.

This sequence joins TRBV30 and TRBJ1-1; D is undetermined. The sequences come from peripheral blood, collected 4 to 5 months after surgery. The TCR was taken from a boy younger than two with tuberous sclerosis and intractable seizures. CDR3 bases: TGTGCCTGGAGTGTTGCGGAGAACACTGAAGCTTTCTTT. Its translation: CAWSVAENTEAFF.